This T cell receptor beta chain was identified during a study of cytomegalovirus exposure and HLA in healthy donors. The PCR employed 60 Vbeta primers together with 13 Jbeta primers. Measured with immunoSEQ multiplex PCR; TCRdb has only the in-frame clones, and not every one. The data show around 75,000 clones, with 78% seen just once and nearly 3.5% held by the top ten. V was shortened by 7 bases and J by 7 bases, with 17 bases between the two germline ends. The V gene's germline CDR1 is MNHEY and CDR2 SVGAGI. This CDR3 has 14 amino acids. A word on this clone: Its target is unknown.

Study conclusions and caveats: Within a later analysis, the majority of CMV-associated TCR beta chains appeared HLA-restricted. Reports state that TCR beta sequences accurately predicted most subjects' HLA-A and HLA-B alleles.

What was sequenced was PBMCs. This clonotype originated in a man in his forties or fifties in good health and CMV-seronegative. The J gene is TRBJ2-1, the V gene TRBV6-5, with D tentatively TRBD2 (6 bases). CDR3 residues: CASIEGLAGNEQFF. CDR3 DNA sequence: TGTGCCAGCATCGAAGGATTGGCGGGGAATGAGCAGTTCTTC.